This T cell receptor beta chain stems from a study of blood T cells in healthy people across ages. Study-level results: It was found that TCR beta diversity correlated strongly with the percentage of naive T cells. PBMCs went unsorted, and a conclusive naive versus antigen-experienced comparison was therefore prevented.

Turning to this clonotype: Its antigen is undetermined.

Using a J-beta primer mix together with a sample-barcoded 5' primer, a second PCR was run for roughly 7 to 12 cycles. Each single sample gave us at least 2.5 million CDR3-containing paired-end reads. MiXCR, applied by TCRdb to the 5' RACE reads, yields one record per CDR3 protein. This table has about 780,000 distinct CDR3 sequences, 46% appearing once. In germline, CDR1 is SGHTA, CDR2 FQGNSA. V gave up 2 bases and J gave up 5 bases, with 12 bases separating them. This CDR3 region has 14 residues. Per sample, a minimum of 7 million PBMCs were isolated. The sample was blood. This clonotype originated in a man aged 80 or over in good health. This rearrangement joins TRBV7-2 to TRBJ1-1; D is unclear. The DNA of the CDR3 is TGTGCCAGCAGCTTATCAGGTGAACAGACTGAAGCTTTCTTT. Translated, it gives CASSLSGEQTEAFF.